These T cell receptor beta chains were read from a single sample in a study of T cell repertoires in cytomegalovirus infection. MiXCR, run by TCRdb on the reads, gives a single entry per CDR3 protein. This repertoire shows fewer than 1,000,000 distinct CDR3 sequences, 31% found once; its top ten account for around 15%. What these receptors recognize is not known. Sequences were derived from cultured CD8+ T cells from PBMCs, sampled from culture after CMV antigen stimulation. These receptors came from a human donor in good health (CMV status not recorded). Some clones in this sample may be carry-over from other donors' samples. The CDR3 runs from the conserved cysteine through the conserved F or W. A D gene is named only where the DNA matches it firmly. Clone size, where shown, is once, few, many, or a class for clones that have expanded.

>TRBJ2-1|TRBD1|many|TRBV7-9
TGTGCCAGCAGCCTAGGCCTAGGGGGCGTTAATGAGCAGTTCTTC
CASSLGLGGVNEQFF
>TRBJ2-6|.|.|TRBV7-9
TGTGCCAGCAGCTTAGTAGGTCACCTCCGAATCTCTGGGGCCAACGTCCTGACTTTC
CASSLVGHLRISGANVLTF
>TRBJ2-5|TRBD2|many|TRBV6-5
TGTGCCAGCAGTTACTCGAGTAGCGGGGGGGCCGGAGAGACCCAGTACTTC
CASSYSSSGGAGETQYF
>TRBJ2-1|TRBD2|few|TRBV5-6
TGTGCCAGCAGCTTGAGGGTGACTAGCGTCAATGAGCAGTTCTTC
CASSLRVTSVNEQFF
>TRBJ2-3|.|.|TRBV15
TGTGCCACCAGCTCAGGAAACAGCCCAGATACGCAGTATTTT
CATSSGNSPDTQYF
>TRBJ1-1|.|few|TRBV19
TGTGCCAGTAGTCTGCCTGCGGGGGCGCGGGTATGGACTGAAGCTTTCTTT
CASSLPAGARVWTEAFF
>TRBJ2-3|TRBD2|few|TRBV23-1
TGCGCCAGCGGACGGGGGGACTACACAGATACGCAGTATTTT
CASGRGDYTDTQYF
>TRBJ1-2|.|.|TRBV10-2
TGCGCCAGCAATAACTATGGCTACACCTTC
CASNNYGYTF
>TRBJ1-5|TRBD1|few|TRBV5-6
TGTGCCAGCAGCTACTCACAGGGGGCAATAAATCAGCCCCAGCATTTT
CASSYSQGAINQPQHF
>TRBJ1-6|.|few|TRBV2
TGTGCCAGCCAGGGATTTGGTTCACCCCTCCACTTT
CASQGFGSPLHF
>TRBJ2-3|TRBD1|few|TRBV5-1
TGCGCCAGCAGCTTCGAAGGAACAGGGGGCGAGGAAGATACGCAGTATTTT
CASSFEGTGGEEDTQYF
>TRBJ2-3|.|.|TRBV28
TGTGCCAGCAGTTTAGTAAGGGATACAGATACGCAGTATTTT
CASSLVRDTDTQYF
>TRBJ2-7|.|few|TRBV6-5
TGTGCCAGCAGGTCCGGGACAAACTACGAGCAGTACTTC
CASRSGTNYEQYF
>TRBJ2-2|TRBD2|.|TRBV4-1
TGCGCCAGCAGCCTGGGACTAGATAACACCGGGGAGCTGTTT
CASSLGLDNTGELF
>TRBJ2-7|.|.|TRBV6-1
TGTGCCAGCAGTGAAGAAGGGTTCCCATCCTACGAGCAGTACTTC
CASSEEGFPSYEQYF
>TRBJ2-3|.|.|TRBV6-8
TGTGCCAGCTCCGACAGCCCCCATAGCACAGATACGCAGTATTTT
CASSDSPHSTDTQYF
>TRBJ2-2|.|.|TRBV7-6
TGTGACAAGCGGCGCCCGAACACCGGGGAGCTGTTTTTT
CDKRRPNTGELFF
>TRBJ2-3|.|.|TRBV29-1
TGCAGCGTTGAAGTCAACGAGGAGGAGAGGGCCATGCAGTATTTT
CSVEVNEEERAMQYF
>TRBJ2-7|.|.|TRBV5-1
TGCGCCAGCAGCTTGTCGGGGGGCCTAAACGAGCAGTACTTC
CASSLSGGLNEQYF
>TRBJ2-1|TRBD1|.|TRBV27
TGTGCCAGCAGTTTAGAGGGACAGAGCTCCTACAATGAGCAGTTCTTC
CASSLEGQSSYNEQFF
>TRBJ2-5|TRBD1|.|TRBV7-6
TGTGCCAGCAGCTTAGTCGGACAGGCCATAGGGGAGACCCAGTACTTC
CASSLVGQAIGETQYF
>TRBJ2-7|TRBD1|.|TRBV4-1
TGCGCCAGCAGCCAGGGGGACAGGGCCGGCGAGCAGTACTTC
CASSQGDRAGEQYF
>TRBJ2-7|TRBD1|.|TRBV6-5
TGTGCCAGCAGTTACACGACAGGGTCCCACTCCTACGAGCAGTACTTC
CASSYTTGSHSYEQYF
>TRBJ1-5|TRBD1|.|TRBV7-9
TGTGCCAGCAGCGACCGGGACAGGGGCCACAATCAGCCCCAGCATTTT
CASSDRDRGHNQPQHF
>TRBJ1-4|.|.|TRBV6-1
TGTGCCAGCAGTTTTGCCTGGGGGAGGGTTCGTGAAAAACTGTTTTTT
CASSFAWGRVREKLFF
>TRBJ2-1|TRBD1|few|TRBV11-2
TGTGCCAGCAGCTTAGATCACAGGGGGTGGTCCTACAATGAGCAGTTCTTC
CASSLDHRGWSYNEQFF
>TRBJ1-2|.|.|TRBV4-2
TGTGCCAGCACCGCCCGGGACATAGGTTTCAACTATGGCTACACCTTC
CASTARDIGFNYGYTF
>TRBJ2-3|.|few|TRBV12-3/TRBV12-4
TGTGCCAGCATACTGACTGACTACAACACAGATACGCAGTATTTT
CASILTDYNTDTQYF
>TRBJ1-1|.|.|TRBV7-9
TGTGCCAGCAGCTACCCCGGGACCGTGAGCACTGAAGCTTTCTTT
CASSYPGTVSTEAFF
>TRBJ2-6|TRBD1|few|TRBV10-3
TGTGCCATCCTCACCGGGACAGGGGCTGGGGCCAACGTCCTGACTTTC
CAILTGTGAGANVLTF
>TRBJ1-5|.|.|TRBV28
TGTGCCACCGACAGGAGGGCAAGGAGCAATCAGCCCCAGCATTTT
CATDRRARSNQPQHF
>TRBJ2-3|TRBD2|many|TRBV7-2
TGTGCCAGCAGCTTAGAGTCTGGGGGAACTAGCGGGGGCACAGATACGCAGTATTTT
CASSLESGGTSGGTDTQYF
>TRBJ2-7|TRBD1|.|TRBV12-3/TRBV12-4
TGTGCCAGCAATTTCTACATAGGGACAGGGTCACCCCACGAGCAGTACTTC
CASNFYIGTGSPHEQYF
>TRBJ2-3|.|few|TRBV7-3
TGTGCCAGCAGCTTAAACGGGGGGCGGTGGTATACGCAGTATTTT
CASSLNGGRWYTQYF
>TRBJ1-2|TRBD1|.|TRBV29-1
TGCAGCGCCCTGGGGACAGGGGGCAGTTTTTCGGATGGCTACACCTTC
CSALGTGGSFSDGYTF
>TRBJ2-3|TRBD2|few|TRBV5-1
TGCGCCAGCAGCTCCGGGACTAGCGGGGGAGGAGATACGCAGTATTTT
CASSSGTSGGGDTQYF
>TRBJ2-1|.|many|TRBV7-6
TGTGCCAGCAGCTTAGTTCAATCCGATGAGCAGTTCTTC
CASSLVQSDEQFF
>TRBJ2-3|TRBD1|.|TRBV12-3/TRBV12-4
TGTGCCAGCAGTTCGAGGACAGGCGGCCGGACCGATACGCAGTATTTT
CASSSRTGGRTDTQYF
>TRBJ2-1|TRBD2|.|TRBV5-4
TGTGCCACCACGGACGGGGAGGGTTTCGTGGCTGAGCAGTTCTTC
CATTDGEGFVAEQFF
>TRBJ2-3|TRBD2|few|TRBV5-1
TGCGCCAGTTCTAGCGGGGGCCCCCCACATTTT
CASSSGGPPHF
>TRBJ2-1|TRBD2|.|TRBV13
TGTGCCAGCAGCTTCCGGACTAGCTGGCACAATGAGCAGTTCTTC
CASSFRTSWHNEQFF
>TRBJ2-1|TRBD1|few|TRBV15
TGTGCCACCAGCAGAGATGGGGACAGGGTAGGCAATGAGCAGTTCTTC
CATSRDGDRVGNEQFF
>TRBJ1-6|.|.|TRBV28
TGTGCCAGCAGTTTCGGGGCTGGTAATTCACCCCTCCACTTT
CASSFGAGNSPLHF
>TRBJ2-7|.|few|TRBV27
TGTGCCAGCGGGTGGCTGAGCGTCGGCTCCTACGAGCAGTACTTC
CASGWLSVGSYEQYF
>TRBJ1-5|.|few|TRBV5-5
TGTGCCAGCAGCTTGGAAGTTTATAGCAATCAGCCCCAGCATTTT
CASSLEVYSNQPQHF
>TRBJ1-2|.|few|TRBV6-6
TGTGCCAGCAGCTTTTTTGGAGAGGCTGGCTACACCTTC
CASSFFGEAGYTF
>TRBJ2-1|TRBD1|few|TRBV5-4
TGTGCCAGCACCCGGGACAGAGACTACAATGAGCAGTTCTTC
CASTRDRDYNEQFF
>TRBJ2-5|.|.|TRBV7-9
TGTGCCAGCAGCTTTGTTCAGGGCCAAGAGACCCAGTACTTC
CASSFVQGQETQYF
>TRBJ2-5|.|few|TRBV27
TGTGCCAGCAGTAATAGCAGGGATGGCGAGACCCAGTACTTC
CASSNSRDGETQYF
>TRBJ1-2|.|.|TRBV25-1
TGTGCCAGCCTGACGGTATATGGCTACACCTTC
CASLTVYGYTF
>TRBJ2-7|TRBD1|few|TRBV12-3/TRBV12-4
TGTGCCAGCAGTTCTAGAGACAGGGAAGGTCCCTACGAGCAGTACTTC
CASSSRDREGPYEQYF
>TRBJ2-1|TRBD2|.|TRBV20-1
TGCAGTGCTAGAGATCCCCTAGCGGGGGGGCCGTCGGGTGAGCAGTTCTTC
CSARDPLAGGPSGEQFF
>TRBJ2-3|TRBD1|.|TRBV6-1
TGTGCCAGCAGTGAATTTAGGGACAGCCACACAGATACGCAGTATTTT
CASSEFRDSHTDTQYF